The 32 T cell receptor delta chains below come from one sample, sequenced in a study of γδ T cells in repeated Plasmodium falciparum infection. TCRdb redid the clone calls on the multiplex PCR reads with CATT. The data show 75,000 to 100,000 delta-chain clones, about 1.5% seen once. Flow sorting of PBMC yielded separate Vgamma9/Vdelta2+ and Vdelta2-negative gammadelta T cell populations for bulk repertoire analysis. Specimen: gamma-delta T cells from blood. These receptors were obtained from a pool of human donors (malaria-infected and uninfected, not separated).

This clone was picked up a small number of times. A far larger clone is just one base off, so this is likely a read error. The sample carries other DNA sequences with the same CDR3. The V gene is TRDV2, the J gene TRDJ1; D is unclear. The J gene, left out of TCRdb, was set here by checking the DNA against germline. V lost 0 bases and J 5 bases, leaving 12 bases between the germline ends. The CDR3 is 14 amino acids. Germline CDR1 GEAIGNYY, CDR2 EKD. CDR3 bases: TGTGCCTGTGACACCGGGAGCGGCACTGATAAACTCATCTTT. This translates into CACDTGSGTDKLIF.

In its sample, this clone was seen many times. Since a far larger clone is one base different, this is likely a read error. Within the sample, other DNA sequences also encode this same CDR3. CDR3 in DNA: TGTGCTCTTGGGGAAATCCCTTCCTTTACTGGGGGAGCCAAGCTCATCTTT. Translated: CALGEIPSFTGGAKLIF. This chain connects TRDV1 to TRDJ1; 9 nucleotides align to TRDD3. CDR1 TSWWSYY and CDR2 QGS come from the germline V gene. The CDR3 contains 17 residues. V lost 2 bases to trimming and J lost 11 bases; unmatched junction nucleotides: 18.

This clone has a handful of counts. A far bigger clonotype differs at one base, so this is likely a read error. This same CDR3 is encoded by further DNA sequences in the sample. V and J are TRDV1 and TRDJ1; 8 bases are shared with TRDD3. The length of the CDR3 is 22 residues. CDR1 is TSWWSYY, CDR2 QGS, per germline. CDR3 sequence reads: CALGAPSTVRLGAKSYTDKLIF. Here the CDR3 DNA reads TGTGCTCTTGGGGCACCTTCCACCGTAAGACTGGGGGCTAAATCCTACACCGATAAGCTCATCTTT.

This clone was seen ten or more times. TCRdb's entry gives the protein of a much larger clone, which mismatches this DNA's translation at residue 5, likely from a read error; the protein reported here is translated from the DNA. Other DNA sequences in this specimen translate into the identical CDR3. The chain has TRDV2 and TRDJ1; D unclear. V was clipped by 3 bases and J by 7 bases, with 17 bases between them. The germline gives CDR1 GEAIGNYY, CDR2 EKD. The CDR3 runs 14 residues. The CDR3 region has the DNA TGTGCCTGTGACTCCTTAATGGGAGAATCTAAACTCATCTTT. It specifies CACDSLMGESKLIF.

For this clone: TCRdb's protein, taken from a much larger clone, differs from this DNA's translation at residue 10, likely owing to a read error; the protein displayed comes from the DNA. The rearrangement uses TRDV1 and TRDJ1; the match to TRDD3 covers 12 bases. The CDR3 is made up of 19 amino acids. The V gene's germline CDR1 is TSWWSYY and CDR2 QGS. The CDR3 loop is CAIGDPWSGAGGYGVKLIF. The CDR3 DNA reads TGTGCTATTGGGGATCCGTGGTCGGGTGCTGGGGGATACGGCGTAAAACTCATCTTT.

This clone was seen a handful of times. The protein that TCRdb holds for this DNA derives from a much larger clone and differs from the translated DNA at residue 13, which likely indicates a read error; the protein shown here is translated from the DNA. V gene TRDV2 combines with J gene TRDJ1, with 9 bases matching TRDD3. Germline V gene sequence: CDR1 GEAIGNYY, CDR2 EKD. Germline trimming cut 5 bases from V and 3 bases from J; bases unmatched to any gene: 18. The CDR3 consists of 18 residues. CDR3 sequence: CACVALLGDKVNADKLIF. The DNA for the CDR3 is TGTGCCTGTGTCGCCTTACTGGGGGACAAAGTTAACGCCGATAAACTCATCTTT.

Note on this clone: The protein TCRdb lists belongs to a much larger clone and differs from this DNA's translation at residue 7, which points to a read error; the protein shown is made from the DNA. The chain employs TRDV1 and TRDJ1; possible D gene TRDD3, 6 bases. The J gene, absent from TCRdb, was called here by matching the DNA to germline. Germline CDR1 TSWWSYY, CDR2 QGS. The length of the CDR3 is 22 residues. The germline V and J ends were trimmed by 0 bases and 0 bases, with 29 bases remaining between them. The CDR3 bases are TGTGCTCTTGGGGAACTTCCGCCTGCCTACGCCTGGAGGATACCGTACACCGATAAACTCATCTTT. Amino acid sequence: CALGELPPAYAWRIPYTDKLIF.

As regards this clone: The TCRdb record carries a much larger clone's protein, which differs from this DNA's translation at residue 12; a read error is the likely cause, and the protein listed here is the DNA translation. The gene calls are TRDV1 and TRDJ1; TRDD3 matches 11 bases. TCRdb records no J gene; here it was assigned by comparing the DNA to germline. Germline-derived CDR1 and CDR2 are TSWWSYY and QGS. Trimming took 5 bases from V and 6 from J; bases not matched to a gene: 23. CDR3 length: 20 residues. CDR3 region: CALGTSTSWGIRPLPNKLIF. Written as DNA, the CDR3 is TGTGCTCTTGGGACTTCTACGTCTTGGGGGATACGCCCCCTACCAAATAAACTCATCTTT.

This clone was recorded a few times. TCRdb attributes to this sequence the protein of a much larger clone, which differs from the DNA translation at residue 14; a read error is likely, and the protein displayed is translated from the DNA. V is TRDV1 and J is TRDJ1; perhaps TRDD3 as D (5 bases). The J gene, missing from TCRdb, was assigned here through DNA to germline matching. The germline V and J ends were trimmed by 1 base and 3 bases, with 27 bases remaining between them. The CDR3 consists of 20 residues. Germline CDR1 and CDR2: TSWWSYY and QGS. CDR3 DNA: TGTGCTCTTGGGGAACCAGCTAACGTCCTCCACATACTGGATCCCGATAAACTCATCTTT. As protein: CALGEPANVLHILDPDKLIF.

As concerns this clone: Since a far larger clone is one base different, this is likely a read error. Other DNA sequences from this sample encode an identical CDR3 as well. The chain has TRDV1 and TRDJ1; TRDD3 matches 13 bases. TCRdb supplies no J gene; here it was assigned by aligning the nucleotide sequence to germline. This CDR3 has 22 amino acids. The germline gives CDR1 TSWWSYY, CDR2 QGS. Here the CDR3 DNA reads TGTGCTCTTGGGGAACTACGCTCCTACCCCTACTGGGGGATACGGTACACCGACAAACTCATCTTT. This translates into CALGELRSYPYWGIRYTDKLIF.

In its sample, this clone was seen many times. The chain joins TRDV1 to TRDJ1; no firm D call. CDR1 TSWWSYY and CDR2 QGS come from the germline V gene. This CDR3 is 19 amino acids long. The V end lost 0 bases, the J end lost 2 bases, and 22 bases lay between the germline ends. CDR3 in amino acids: CALGELRYPFSPDTDKLIF. DNA for the CDR3: TGTGCTCTTGGGGAACTCCGGTACCCTTTTTCCCCGGATACCGATAAACTCATCTTT.

For this clone: TCRdb pairs this DNA with a much larger clone's protein that differs at residue 7, likely a read error; the protein shown was translated from the DNA. The V and J genes are TRDV1 and TRDJ1; TRDD3 matches at 12 bases. The J gene, missing from TCRdb, was assigned here through DNA to germline matching. Per germline, CDR1 TSWWSYY and CDR2 QGS. The CDR3 is 23 residues long. V lost 2 bases to trimming and J lost 0 bases; unmatched junction nucleotides: 22. CDR3 nucleotide sequence: TGTGCTCTTGGGGAAAAGGCCTTCCTACGGAGCGTACTGGGGGATACCCACACCGATAAACTCATCTTT. This gives the protein CALGEKAFLRSVLGDTHTDKLIF.

A few counts support this clone. A far larger clone is just one base off, so this is likely a read error. Other DNA sequences from this sample encode an identical CDR3 as well. The CDR3 DNA is TGTGCTCTTGGGGGGAGAGCACCCCCTAACTGGGGGATACTCTTCAACACCGATAAACTCATCTTT. Encoded protein: CALGGRAPPNWGILFNTDKLIF. V usage is TRDV1 and J usage is TRDJ1, with 12 bases that match TRDD3. No J gene is reported in TCRdb; it was inferred here by comparing the DNA with germline. This CDR3 comprises 22 residues. The germline gives CDR1 TSWWSYY, CDR2 QGS. J gave up 0 bases and V 4 bases, and 21 bases lay outside the gene matches.

This clone was detected many times. The rearrangement links TRDV1 to TRDJ3, with 8 bases matching TRDD3. TCRdb supplies no J gene; here it was assigned by aligning the nucleotide sequence to germline. Germline CDR1 is TSWWSYY and CDR2 is QGS. The J segment lost 6 bases and the V segment lost 3 bases, leaving 22 bases of the junction unmatched. The CDR3 has 22 residues. CDR3 protein: CALGEPRFRDTPRKEDTRQMFF. The CDR3 region has the DNA TGTGCTCTTGGGGAGCCCCGTTTTAGGGATACGCCACGGAAGGAGGACACCCGACAGATGTTTTTC.

This clone was recorded a few times. TCRdb's listed protein matches a much larger clone and diverges from this DNA's translation at residue 8, likely through a read error; the protein shown comes from the DNA. The rearrangement uses TRDV2 and TRDJ1; D might be TRDD3 (6 bases). As TCRdb names no J gene, one was assigned here on the basis of a DNA match to germline. CDR1 and CDR2 (germline): GEAIGNYY, EKD. This CDR3 has 17 residues. Deletions cut 3 bases from V and 0 bases from J, with 19 bases between. The CDR3 reads CACDSLLRDKNTDKLIF. For the CDR3, the DNA is TGTGCCTGTGACTCCTTACTGAGGGATAAGAACACCGATAAACTCATCTTT.

The chain is built from TRDV1 and TRDJ1, with 8 bases lining up with TRDD3. TCRdb leaves out the J gene; it was filled in here by matching the DNA to germline. V lost 5 bases, J lost 6 bases, and 35 bases stayed unmatched. This CDR3 contains 23 residues. Germline-derived CDR1 and CDR2 are TSWWSYY and QGS. CDR3 residues: CALGKSRPNGVRVLGAEGYKLIF. CDR3 coding DNA: TGTGCTCTTGGGAAGAGTCGACCTAATGGTGTAAGAGTACTGGGGGCCGAGGGATATAAACTCATCTTT.

The table lists this clone with many counts. The V gene is TRDV1, the J gene TRDJ3; 9 bases match TRDD2. TCRdb offers no J gene call, so here the DNA was matched to germline to obtain one. Germline trimming cut 5 bases from V and 0 bases from J; bases unmatched to any gene: 14. The CDR3 loop spans 21 amino acids. Germline CDR1 TSWWSYY, CDR2 QGS. This chain's CDR3 is CALGNPLPTGVPSWDTRQMFF. CDR3 nucleotide sequence: TGTGCTCTTGGGAACCCCCTTCCTACTGGGGTTCCCTCCTGGGACACCCGACAGATGTTTTTC.

Turning to this clone: The protein TCRdb gives is from a much larger clone and does not agree with this DNA's translation at residue 6, likely a read error; the protein shown here comes from the DNA. The J gene is TRDJ3, the V gene TRDV2; TRDD3 agrees at 7 bases. TCRdb is silent on the J gene; assignment here came from matching the DNA to germline. This CDR3 has 21 amino acids. The germline V gene encodes CDR1 GEAIGNYY and CDR2 EKD. With V trimmed by 2 bases and J by 0 bases, 15 bases remained unmatched. The CDR3 loop is CACDIIPLGIEASWDTRQMFF. The CDR3, as DNA: TGTGCCTGTGACATCATCCCTTTGGGGATAGAAGCCTCCTGGGACACCCGACAGATGTTTTTC.

The sample holds a few counts of this clone. TCRdb's protein, taken from a much larger clone, differs from this DNA's translation at residue 17, likely owing to a read error; the protein displayed comes from the DNA. V gene assignment gives TRDV2, but the J gene was left uncalled. The CDR3 runs to 19 residues. Germline-derived CDR1 and CDR2 are GEAIGNYY and EKD. The CDR3 sequence is CACDTPPHNSSWDTRQVFF. The CDR3, as DNA: TGTGCCTGTGACACCCCACCCCACAACAGCTCCTGGGACACCCGACAGGTGTTTTTC.

This clone was picked up a small number of times. A far larger clone lies a single base away; this is likely a read error. The sample has other DNA sequences that encode this CDR3 too. V usage is TRDV1 and J usage is TRDJ1; 8 bases are a match to TRDD3. Matching the DNA to germline supplied the J gene, which TCRdb does not give. This CDR3 region has 25 residues. Germline loops: CDR1 TSWWSYY, CDR2 QGS. Trimming removed 0 bases from V and 0 bases from J; junction bases left unmatched: 30. Written as DNA, the CDR3 is TGTGCTCTTGGGGAACTACTTCAGGGTTTTGAGAGACTGGGGGCAAATTCAAAGTACACCGATAAACTCATCTTT. Its translation is CALGELLQGFERLGANSKYTDKLIF.

This clone appeared a few times. Translating this DNA gives a protein that differs at residue 15 from the TCRdb one, which belongs to a much larger clone; a read error is likely, and the protein shown is this translation. The chain carries TRDV2 and TRDJ1, with 9 bases that match TRDD3. TCRdb offers no J gene call, so here the DNA was matched to germline to obtain one. Germline assignment: CDR1 GEAIGNYY and CDR2 EKD. The CDR3 extends over 20 amino acids. The V and J ends lost 2 bases and 3 bases, in that order; junction bases with no gene match: 21. CDR3 protein: CACDRLLGDSLDRHADKLIF. The CDR3 DNA follows: TGTGCCTGTGACAGACTGCTGGGGGATTCGCTAGACCGACACGCCGATAAACTCATCTTT.

The CDR3 bases are TGTGCCTGTGACGATACTGGGGGATCCGGGGTCACCGATAAACTCATCTTT. Its translation is CACDDTGGSGVTDKLIF. The V call is TRDV2, the J call TRDJ1; 10 nucleotides match TRDD3. The J gene was missing in TCRdb and was found by matching the end of the DNA to germline. CDR3 length equals 17 residues. The V and J ends lost 3 bases and 1 base, in that order; junction bases with no gene match: 10. The germline gives CDR1 GEAIGNYY, CDR2 EKD.

A few counts support this clone. This DNA's translation and the protein TCRdb lists, from a much larger clone, do not match at residue 21, likely due to a read error; the protein shown is translated from the DNA. The rearrangement joins TRDV1 to TRDJ1; 13 nucleotides align to TRDD3. No J gene was available from TCRdb, and it was assigned here by a germline match of the DNA. Germline CDR1 reads TSWWSYY; CDR2 reads QGS. Trimming at V came to 4 bases and at J to 0 bases, leaving 38 bases not matched to a gene. The CDR3 covers 28 residues. CDR3 in amino acids: CALGGRPSPYVLGDTRIFERAYTDKLIF. As DNA, the CDR3 is TGTGCTCTTGGGGGGCGCCCGAGCCCCTATGTACTGGGGGATACGCGTATCTTTGAGCGCGCCTACACCGATAAACTCATCTTT.

With respect to this clone: The TCRdb protein comes from a much larger clone and disagrees with this DNA's translation at residue 12, likely due to a read error; the protein given here is derived from the DNA. The chain links TRDV2 to TRDJ1; 12 bases fit TRDD3. The CDR3 is 19 amino acids. Germline V gives CDR1 GEAIGNYY, CDR2 EKD. With V trimmed by 0 bases and J by 1 base, 11 bases remained unmatched. In DNA form, the CDR3 reads TGTGCCTGTGACACCCTGCCTCCTGGGGGATACGTAAGCACCGATAAACTCATCTTT. It specifies CACDTLPPGGYVSTDKLIF.

This clone was seen ten or more times. A much larger clone is a single base away; this may be a read error. V is TRDV2 and J is TRDJ1; 12 bases line up with TRDD3. The germline V gene has CDR1 GEAIGNYY and CDR2 EKD. J was trimmed by 3 bases and V by 1 base; bases with no gene match: 8. This CDR3 spans 17 amino acids. CDR3 sequence reads: CACDTLGDTEDADKLIF. Here the CDR3 DNA reads TGTGCCTGTGACACTCTGGGGGATACGGAAGACGCCGATAAACTCATCTTT.

This clone was observed a few times. TCRdb records a much larger clone's protein for this DNA, with a difference at residue 10 that likely arises from a read error; the protein given is the translation of the DNA. The chain is built from TRDV1 and TRDJ1; a weak D match, TRDD3 (5 bases). The J gene is not listed in TCRdb, so it was assigned here from a DNA match to germline. Per germline, CDR1 TSWWSYY and CDR2 QGS. CDR3 size: 18 residues. Trimming left V 1 base short and J 3 bases short, with 21 bases between. The CDR3 loop is CALGEQLRGVPVPDKLIF. The CDR3 DNA reads TGTGCTCTTGGGGAACAACTGAGGGGGGTACCGGTCCCCGATAAACTCATCTTT.

On this clone: A far larger clone is off by one base, so a read error is likely. Other nucleotide sequences from this sample produce the same CDR3. V is TRDV2 and J is TRDJ1; D is unclear. TCRdb leaves out the J gene; it was filled in here by matching the DNA to germline. The CDR3 has 17 amino acids. Germline V gene data show CDR1 as GEAIGNYY and CDR2 as EKD. Written as DNA, the CDR3 is TGTGCCTGCGACAAAGGGACAAGCAGCCTTAACACCGATAAACTCATCTTT. This translates into CACDKGTSSLNTDKLIF.

A note on this clone: The likely explanation is a read error, given a far larger clone one base away. Other DNA sequences in the same sample also yield this CDR3. This rearrangement joins TRDV2 to TRDJ1; D call uncertain. TCRdb gives no J gene; it was assigned here by matching the DNA to germline. The CDR3 contains 16 residues. The germline V gene encodes CDR1 GEAIGNYY and CDR2 EKD. The CDR3 here is CACDTGEGPTTDKLIF. As DNA, the CDR3 is TGTGCTTGTGACACAGGCGAAGGACCCACCACCGATAAACTCATCTTT.

Turning to this clone: TCRdb shows a much larger clone's protein in place of this DNA's translation, and the two differ at residue 8, likely through a read error; the protein shown is translated from the DNA. The genes are TRDV1 and TRDJ1; D call uncertain. TCRdb records no J gene; here it was assigned by comparing the DNA to germline. The germline V gene encodes CDR1 TSWWSYY and CDR2 QGS. The CDR3 length is 17 residues. V was clipped by 6 bases and J by 9 bases, with 29 bases between them. The CDR3 region has the DNA TGTGCTCTTGGCGATGGCTCCTCCCCGCTTAAGTCCCCCGAACTCATCTTT. It yields the protein CALGDGSSPLKSPELIF.

In this sample, this clone turned up a few times. TCRdb's listed protein matches a much larger clone and diverges from this DNA's translation at residue 10, likely through a read error; the protein shown comes from the DNA. The rearrangement uses TRDV2 and TRDJ2, with TRDD3 identical over 8 bases. The J gene, not given by TCRdb, was assigned here from a germline match of the nucleotide sequence. Unmatched junction bases numbered 8, after V lost 3 bases and J lost 6 bases. The CDR3 runs to 15 residues. CDR1 and CDR2 from the germline V gene are GEAIGNYY and EKD. CDR3 DNA sequence: TGTGCCTGTGACGTACTGGGGGGTCCGGCAGCACAACTCTTCTTT. Its translation is CACDVLGGPAAQLFF.

With regard to this clone: TCRdb's entry gives the protein of a much larger clone, which mismatches this DNA's translation at residue 15, likely from a read error; the protein reported here is translated from the DNA. The chain combines TRDV1 with TRDJ1; 9 bases are shared with TRDD3. TCRdb carries no J gene annotation; the J gene was assigned here by matching the DNA with germline. V shed 5 bases, J shed 0 bases, and the junction held 40 bases outside the gene matches. This CDR3 has 27 amino acids. Germline CDR1 TSWWSYY, CDR2 QGS. The CDR3 nucleotides are TGTGCTCTTGGGCCCACCCAGCCTCCATCGCTTGGGTTGTACCGGGGGATACCGAACGGGTACACCGATAAACTCATCTTT. This translates into CALGPTQPPSLGLYRGIPNGYTDKLIF.

In its sample, this clone was seen a few times. TCRdb attributes to this sequence the protein of a much larger clone, which differs from the DNA translation at residue 7; a read error is likely, and the protein displayed is translated from the DNA. The chain has TRDV2 and TRDJ3; 9 bases agree with TRDD3. Here the J gene was assigned by germline matching of the DNA, as TCRdb has none. Germline V gene sequence: CDR1 GEAIGNYY, CDR2 EKD. CDR3 size: 21 residues. The ends lost 3 bases at V and 0 bases at J; junction bases unmatched: 14. CDR3 region: CACDPFGGIHPSSWDTRQMFF. CDR3 DNA sequence: TGTGCCTGTGACCCCTTCGGGGGGATACACCCAAGCTCCTGGGACACCCGACAGATGTTTTTC.